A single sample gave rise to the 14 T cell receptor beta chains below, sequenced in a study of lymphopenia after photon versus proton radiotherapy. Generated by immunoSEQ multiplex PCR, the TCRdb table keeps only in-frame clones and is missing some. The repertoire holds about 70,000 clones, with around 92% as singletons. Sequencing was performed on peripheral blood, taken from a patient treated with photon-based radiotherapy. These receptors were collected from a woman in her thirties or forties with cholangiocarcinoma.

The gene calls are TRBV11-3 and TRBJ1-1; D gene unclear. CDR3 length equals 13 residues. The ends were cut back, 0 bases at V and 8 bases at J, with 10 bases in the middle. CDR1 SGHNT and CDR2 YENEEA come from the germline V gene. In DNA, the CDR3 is TGTGCCAGCAGCTTAGACAGCCAGCTAGAAGCTTTCTTT. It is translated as CASSLDSQLEAFF.

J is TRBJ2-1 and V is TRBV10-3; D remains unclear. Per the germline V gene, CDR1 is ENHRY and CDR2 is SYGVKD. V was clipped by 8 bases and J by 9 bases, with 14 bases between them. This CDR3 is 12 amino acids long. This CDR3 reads CAIVLSPSEQFF. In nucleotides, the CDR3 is TGTGCCATCGTGTTGTCCCCGAGTGAGCAGTTCTTC.

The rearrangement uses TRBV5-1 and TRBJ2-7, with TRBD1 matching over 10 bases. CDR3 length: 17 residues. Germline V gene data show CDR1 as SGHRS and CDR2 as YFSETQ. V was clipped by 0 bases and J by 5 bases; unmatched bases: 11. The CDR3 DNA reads TGCGCCAGCAGCTTGGCCGTCGGACAGGGGGTCAGGAACGAGCAGTACTTC. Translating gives CASSLAVGQGVRNEQYF.

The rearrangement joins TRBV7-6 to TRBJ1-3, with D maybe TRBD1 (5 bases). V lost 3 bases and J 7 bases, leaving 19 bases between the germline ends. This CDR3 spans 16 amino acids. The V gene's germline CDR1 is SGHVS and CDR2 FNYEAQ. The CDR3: CASSLGPVPQWNTIYF. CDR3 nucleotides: TGTGCCAGCAGCTTGGGGCCGGTCCCCCAGTGGAACACCATATATTTT. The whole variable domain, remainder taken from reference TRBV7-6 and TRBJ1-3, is GAGVSQSPRYKVTKRGQDVALRCDPISGHVSLYWYRQALGQGPEFLTYFNYEAQQDKSGLPNDRFSAERPEGSISTLTIQRTEQRDSAMYRCASSLGPVPQWNTIYFGEGSWLTVV.

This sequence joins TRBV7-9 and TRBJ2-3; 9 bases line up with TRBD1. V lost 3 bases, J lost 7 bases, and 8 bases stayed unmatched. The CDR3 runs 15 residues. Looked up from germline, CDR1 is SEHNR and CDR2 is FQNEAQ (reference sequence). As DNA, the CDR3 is TGTGCCAGCAGCTTGGGGACAGGGTCCCATAATACGCAGTATTTT. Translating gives CASSLGTGSHNTQYF.

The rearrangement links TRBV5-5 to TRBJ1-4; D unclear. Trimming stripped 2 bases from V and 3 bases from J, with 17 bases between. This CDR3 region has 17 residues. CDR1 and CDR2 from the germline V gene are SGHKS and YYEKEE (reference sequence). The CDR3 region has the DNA TGTGCCAGCAGCTTAACCGGTTCAGCATCAGCTAATGAAAAACTGTTTTTT. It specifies CASSLTGSASANEKLFF. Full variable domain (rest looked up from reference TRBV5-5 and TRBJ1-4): DAGVTQSPTHLIKTRGQQVTLRCSPISGHKSVSWYQQVLGQGPQFIFQYYEKEERGRGNFPDRFSARQFPNYSSELNVNALLLGDSALYLCASSLTGSASANEKLFFGSGTQLSVL.

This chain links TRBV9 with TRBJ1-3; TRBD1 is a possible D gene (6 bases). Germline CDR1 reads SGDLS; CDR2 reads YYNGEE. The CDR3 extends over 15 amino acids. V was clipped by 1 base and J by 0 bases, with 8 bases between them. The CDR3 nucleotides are TGTGCCAGCAGCGTAACGGACAGCTCTGGAAACACCATATATTTT. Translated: CASSVTDSSGNTIYF.

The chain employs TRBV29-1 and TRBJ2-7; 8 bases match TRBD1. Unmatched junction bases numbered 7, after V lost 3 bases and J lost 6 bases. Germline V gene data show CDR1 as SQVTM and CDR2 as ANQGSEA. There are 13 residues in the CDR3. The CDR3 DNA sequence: TGCAGCGTTGACAGCAGGGGGCTTGGCGAGCAGTACTTC. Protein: CSVDSRGLGEQYF.

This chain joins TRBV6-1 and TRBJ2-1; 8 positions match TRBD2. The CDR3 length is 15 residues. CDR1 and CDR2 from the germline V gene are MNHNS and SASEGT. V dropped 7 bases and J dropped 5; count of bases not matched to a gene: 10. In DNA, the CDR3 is TGTGCCAGCACCAAAGGCGGGGGGACGGACAATGAGCAGTTCTTC. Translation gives CASTKGGGTDNEQFF.

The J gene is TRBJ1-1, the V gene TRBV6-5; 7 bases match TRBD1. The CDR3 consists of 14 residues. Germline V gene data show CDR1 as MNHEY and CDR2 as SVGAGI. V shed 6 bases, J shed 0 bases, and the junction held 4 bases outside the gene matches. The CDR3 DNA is TGTGCCAGCAGCCCAGACAGGGTGAACACTGAAGCTTTCTTT. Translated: CASSPDRVNTEAFF.

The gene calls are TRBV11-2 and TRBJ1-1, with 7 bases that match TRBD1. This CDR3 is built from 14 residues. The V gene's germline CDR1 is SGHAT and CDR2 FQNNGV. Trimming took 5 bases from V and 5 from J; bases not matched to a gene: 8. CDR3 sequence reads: CASSADRVRTEAFF. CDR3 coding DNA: TGTGCCAGCAGCGCCGACAGGGTAAGGACTGAAGCTTTCTTT.

The DNA for the CDR3 is TGCGCCAGCAGCTCAGACAGGGGCCCCTCTGGAAACACCATATATTTT. Encoded protein: CASSSDRGPSGNTIYF. The rearrangement links TRBV5-1 to TRBJ1-3, with 8 bases lining up with TRBD1. Germline V lookup: CDR1 SGHRS, CDR2 YFSETQ. V was pared by 3 bases and J by 0 bases, with 5 bases of the junction left unmatched. The CDR3 covers 16 residues.

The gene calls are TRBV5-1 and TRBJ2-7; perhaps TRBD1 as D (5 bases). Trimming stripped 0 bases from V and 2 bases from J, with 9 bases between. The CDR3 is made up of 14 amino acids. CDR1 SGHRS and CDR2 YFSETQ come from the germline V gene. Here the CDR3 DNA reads TGCGCCAGCAGCTTGGGGACATCCGCCTACGAGCAGTACTTC. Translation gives CASSLGTSAYEQYF.

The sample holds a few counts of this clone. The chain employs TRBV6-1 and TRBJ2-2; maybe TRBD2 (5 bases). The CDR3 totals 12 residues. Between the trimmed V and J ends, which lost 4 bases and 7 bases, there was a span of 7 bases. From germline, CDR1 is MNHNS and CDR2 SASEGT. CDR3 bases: TGTGCCAGCAGTGGACGGGGCGGGGAGCTGTTTTTT. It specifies CASSGRGGELFF.